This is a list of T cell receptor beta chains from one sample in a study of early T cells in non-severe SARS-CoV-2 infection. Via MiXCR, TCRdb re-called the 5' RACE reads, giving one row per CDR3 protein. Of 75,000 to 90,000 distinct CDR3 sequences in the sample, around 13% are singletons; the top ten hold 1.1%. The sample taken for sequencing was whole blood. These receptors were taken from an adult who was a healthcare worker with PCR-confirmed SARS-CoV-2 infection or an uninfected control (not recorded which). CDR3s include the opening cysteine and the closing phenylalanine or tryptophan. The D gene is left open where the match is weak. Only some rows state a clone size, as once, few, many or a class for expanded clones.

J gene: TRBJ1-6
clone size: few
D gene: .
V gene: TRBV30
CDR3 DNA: TGTGCCTGGACGGACACCGCCATAAATTCACCCCTCCACTTT
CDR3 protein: CAWTDTAINSPLHF

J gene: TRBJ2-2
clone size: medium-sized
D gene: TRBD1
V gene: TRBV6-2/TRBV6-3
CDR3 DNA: TGTGCCAGCACGGGACAGGGAGATACCGGGGAGCTGTTTTTT
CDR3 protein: CASTGQGDTGELFF

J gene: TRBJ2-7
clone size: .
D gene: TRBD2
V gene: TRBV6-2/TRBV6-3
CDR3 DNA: TGTGCCAGCAGCCCCAGGACTAGCGGGATGACGAACGAGCAGTACTTC
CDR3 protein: CASSPRTSGMTNEQYF

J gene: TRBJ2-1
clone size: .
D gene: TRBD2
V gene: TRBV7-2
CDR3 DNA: TGTGCCAGCAGCCCGACTAGCGGGAGAGTAAGTGAGCAGTTCTTC
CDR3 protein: CASSPTSGRVSEQFF

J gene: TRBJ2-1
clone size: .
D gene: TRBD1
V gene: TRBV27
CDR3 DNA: TGTGCCAGCAGTTTTGGGACAGCGGTTATCTTC
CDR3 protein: CASSFGTAVIF

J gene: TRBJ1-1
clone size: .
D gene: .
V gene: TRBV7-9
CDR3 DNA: TGTGCCAGCATCGACTCAGGGTTTACTGAAGCTTTCTTT
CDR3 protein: CASIDSGFTEAFF

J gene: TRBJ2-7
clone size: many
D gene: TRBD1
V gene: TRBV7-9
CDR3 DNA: TGTGCCAGCAGCGTCACAGGGGGGCAGTACTTC
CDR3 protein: CASSVTGGQYF

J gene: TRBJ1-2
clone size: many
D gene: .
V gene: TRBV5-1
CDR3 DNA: TGCGCCAGCAGCTTGGCCCAGGGGCTCTATGGCTACACCTTC
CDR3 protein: CASSLAQGLYGYTF

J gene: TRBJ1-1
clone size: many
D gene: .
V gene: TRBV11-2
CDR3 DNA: TGTGCCAGCAGCTTAGCTATGGTGACTGAAGCTTTCTTT
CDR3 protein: CASSLAMVTEAFF

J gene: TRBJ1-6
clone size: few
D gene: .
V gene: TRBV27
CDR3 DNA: TGTGCCAGCAGTTTATCGATGTCTTCACCCCTCCACTTT
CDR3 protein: CASSLSMSSPLHF

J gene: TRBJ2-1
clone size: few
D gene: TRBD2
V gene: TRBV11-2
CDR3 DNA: TGTGCCAGCAGCTCGGGACTAGCGGGATCTAATGAGCAGTTCTTC
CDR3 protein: CASSSGLAGSNEQFF

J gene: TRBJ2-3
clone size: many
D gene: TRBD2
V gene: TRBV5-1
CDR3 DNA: TGCGCCAGCAGCTTAGCGGGGGGCGGCACAGATACGCAGTATTTT
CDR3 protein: CASSLAGGGTDTQYF

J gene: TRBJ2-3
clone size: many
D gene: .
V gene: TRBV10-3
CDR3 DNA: TGTGCCATCAGTGAGTCGCAGGGGCGTCTCACAGATACGCAGTATTTT
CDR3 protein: CAISESQGRLTDTQYF

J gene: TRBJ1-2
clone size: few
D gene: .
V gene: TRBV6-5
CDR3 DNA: TGTGCCAGCAGTTACCAATCACAGGGCCTCAAACGCTATGGCTACACCTTC
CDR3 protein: CASSYQSQGLKRYGYTF

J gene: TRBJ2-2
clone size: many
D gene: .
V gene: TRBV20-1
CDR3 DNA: TGCAGTGCTAGAGGACAGGGAGGGGACACCGGGGAGCTGTTTTTT
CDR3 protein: CSARGQGGDTGELFF

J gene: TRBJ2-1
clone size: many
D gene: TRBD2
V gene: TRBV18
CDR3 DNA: TGTGCCAGCTCTCCAGCTTCGAGGGGGACTAGCGGGGGCTATGAGCAGTTCTTC
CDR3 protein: CASSPASRGTSGGYEQFF

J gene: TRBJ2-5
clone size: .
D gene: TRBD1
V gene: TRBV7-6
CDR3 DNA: TGTGCCAGCATCCTAGGGACAGGGAAAGAGACCCAGTACTTC
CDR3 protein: CASILGTGKETQYF

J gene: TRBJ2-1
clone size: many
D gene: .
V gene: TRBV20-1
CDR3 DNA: TGCAGTGCTAGGAGGACGGGCTACAATGAGCAGTTCTTC
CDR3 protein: CSARRTGYNEQFF

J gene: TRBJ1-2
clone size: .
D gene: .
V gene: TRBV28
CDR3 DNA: TGTGCCAGCAGATACTCAGGAGGTTCTAACTATGGGTACACCTTC
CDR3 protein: CASRYSGGSNYGYTF

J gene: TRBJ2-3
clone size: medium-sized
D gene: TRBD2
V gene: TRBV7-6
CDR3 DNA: TGTGCCAGCAGACTCCTAGCGGGCAGCTCTAGTCTCACAGATACGCAGTATTTT
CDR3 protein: CASRLLAGSSSLTDTQYF

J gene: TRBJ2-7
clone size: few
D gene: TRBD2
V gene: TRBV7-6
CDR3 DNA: TGTGCCAGCAGCCCGGGACCAGCGGGAGGTGGCGAGCAGTACTTC
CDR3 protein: CASSPGPAGGGEQYF

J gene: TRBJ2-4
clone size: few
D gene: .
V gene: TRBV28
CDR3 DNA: TGTGCCAGCAGTTGGGGGGCGAGGAACATTCAGTACTTC
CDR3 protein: CASSWGARNIQYF

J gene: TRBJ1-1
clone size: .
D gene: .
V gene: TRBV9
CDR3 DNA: TGTGCCAGCAGCGTAGGGGGGCCTATGGCTGAAGCTTTCTTT
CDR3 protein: CASSVGGPMAEAFF

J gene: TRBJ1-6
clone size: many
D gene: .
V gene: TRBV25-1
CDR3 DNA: TGTGCCAGCAGCGCAGAAAATTCACCCCTCCACTTT
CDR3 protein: CASSAENSPLHF

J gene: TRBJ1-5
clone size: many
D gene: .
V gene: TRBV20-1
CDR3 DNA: TGCAGTGCTACCCTTGCTTTGGGTCAGCCCCAGCATTTT
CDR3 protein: CSATLALGQPQHF

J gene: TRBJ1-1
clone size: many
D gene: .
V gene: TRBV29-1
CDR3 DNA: TGCAGCGTTTACAGGTTGGTGAACACTGAAGCTTTCTTT
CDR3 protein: CSVYRLVNTEAFF

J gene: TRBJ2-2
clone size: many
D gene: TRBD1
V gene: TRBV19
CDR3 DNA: TGTGCCAGTAGTAGGGACAGCACGAACACCGGGGAGCTGTTTTTT
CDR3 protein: CASSRDSTNTGELFF

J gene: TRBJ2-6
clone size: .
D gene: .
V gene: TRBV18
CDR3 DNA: TGTGCCAGCTCACCCGCCAAGGGCTTCTCTGGGGCCAACGTCCTGACTTTC
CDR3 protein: CASSPAKGFSGANVLTF

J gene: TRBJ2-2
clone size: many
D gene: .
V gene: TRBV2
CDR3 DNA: TGTGCCAGCAGCCGGGGCAAGGGCACCGGGGAGCTGTTTTTT
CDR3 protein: CASSRGKGTGELFF

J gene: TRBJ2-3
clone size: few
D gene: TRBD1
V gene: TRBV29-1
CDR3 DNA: TGCAGCGGGGGACAGGGTCTGCGAGATACGCAGTATTTT
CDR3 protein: CSGGQGLRDTQYF

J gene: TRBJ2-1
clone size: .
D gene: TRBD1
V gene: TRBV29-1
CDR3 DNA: TGCAGCGAGACCGGGACAGGGCCCTACAATGAGCAGTTCTTC
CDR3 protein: CSETGTGPYNEQFF

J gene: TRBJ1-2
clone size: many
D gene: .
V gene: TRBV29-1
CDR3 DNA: TGCAGCGTTGTAGAACAGAGCGATGGCTACACCTTC
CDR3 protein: CSVVEQSDGYTF

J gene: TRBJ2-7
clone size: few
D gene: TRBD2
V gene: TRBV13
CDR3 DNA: TGTGCCAGCAGCTCCCCTAGCGGGGGTGCCATCTCCTACGAGCAGTACTTC
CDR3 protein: CASSSPSGGAISYEQYF

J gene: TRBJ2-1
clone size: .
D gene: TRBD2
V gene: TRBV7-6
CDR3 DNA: TGTGCCAGCAGCTCCGCGGGGGGGCTGTTGGATGAGCAGTTCTTC
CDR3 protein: CASSSAGGLLDEQFF

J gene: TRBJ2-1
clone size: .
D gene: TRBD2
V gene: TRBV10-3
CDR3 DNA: TGTGCCATCAAGGGACTAGCGGATGACAATGAGCAGTTCTTC
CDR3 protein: CAIKGLADDNEQFF

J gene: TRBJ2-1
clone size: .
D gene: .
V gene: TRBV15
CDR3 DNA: TGTGCCACCAGCAATGGGACGCCCGACTACAATGAGCAGTTCTTC
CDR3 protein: CATSNGTPDYNEQFF

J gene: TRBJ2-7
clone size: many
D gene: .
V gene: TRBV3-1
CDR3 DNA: TGTGCCAGCAGCCAAGATCCCTGGGCAGACGAGCAGTACTTC
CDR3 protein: CASSQDPWADEQYF

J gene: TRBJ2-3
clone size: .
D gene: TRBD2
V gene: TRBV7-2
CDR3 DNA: TGTGCCAGCAGCCCATTCGGGACTAGCGGATTACTAACAGATACGCAGTATTTT
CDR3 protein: CASSPFGTSGLLTDTQYF

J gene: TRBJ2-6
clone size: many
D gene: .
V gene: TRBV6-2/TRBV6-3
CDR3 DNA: TGTGCCAGCAGCCCAGGGGGGGCTGGGGCCAACGTCCTGACTTTC
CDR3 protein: CASSPGGAGANVLTF

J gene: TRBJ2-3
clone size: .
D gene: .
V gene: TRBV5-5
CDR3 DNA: TGTGCCAGCAGCCCTGTTCATCGGAGGGTCACAGATACGCAGTATTTT
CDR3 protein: CASSPVHRRVTDTQYF

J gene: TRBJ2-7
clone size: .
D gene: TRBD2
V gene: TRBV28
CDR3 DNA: TGTGCCAGCAGTCCGGGACTCAGACTAGCGGGTAGCTCCTACGAGCAGTACTTC
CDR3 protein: CASSPGLRLAGSSYEQYF

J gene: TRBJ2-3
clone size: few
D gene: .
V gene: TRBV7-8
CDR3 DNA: TGTGCCAGCAGCCCGGGGGCACCGGGGAGCACAGATACGCAGTATTTT
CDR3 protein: CASSPGAPGSTDTQYF

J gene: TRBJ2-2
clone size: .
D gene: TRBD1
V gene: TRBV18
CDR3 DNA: TGTGCCAGCTCACCGGGGACAGACACCGGGGAGCTGTTTTTT
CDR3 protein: CASSPGTDTGELFF

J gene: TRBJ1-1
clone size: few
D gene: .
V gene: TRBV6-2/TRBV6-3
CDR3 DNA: TGTGCCAGCAGCAATAGTGGGGGCACTGAAGCTTTCTTT
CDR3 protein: CASSNSGGTEAFF

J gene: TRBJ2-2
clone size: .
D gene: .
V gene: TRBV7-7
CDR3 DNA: TGTGCCAGCAGTCAGGAGGGCCAGATAAACGGGGAGCTGTTTTTT
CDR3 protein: CASSQEGQINGELFF

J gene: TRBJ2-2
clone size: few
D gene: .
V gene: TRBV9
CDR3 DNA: TGTGCCAGCAGCGTAGAGGGTCTCGGGGAGCTGTTTTTT
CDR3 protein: CASSVEGLGELFF

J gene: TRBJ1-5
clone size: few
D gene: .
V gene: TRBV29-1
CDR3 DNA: TGCAGCGTTGTGATGGGGGGCTCTCAGCCCCAGCATTTT
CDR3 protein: CSVVMGGSQPQHF